This record covers a single T cell receptor beta chain. The CDR3 covers 16 residues. The germline CDR1 and CDR2 sequences are SGHTA and FQGTGA. With V trimmed by 5 bases and J by 4 bases, 11 bases remained unmatched. The source of the sample is a study of long-term antiretroviral therapy in people with HIV. immunoSEQ v3.0 was run at survey level. Produced via immunoSEQ multiplex PCR; TCRdb's table is partial and in-frame only. The sample comprises some 25,000 clones, around 86% of which are singletons, and around 4% rests with the top ten. The TCR comes from a young woman with HIV. The V gene is TRBV7-3, the J gene TRBJ2-3; TRBD2 matches at 8 bases. The specimen was unsorted PBMCs, collected 1.9 years after starting antiretroviral therapy. The CDR3 region has the DNA TGTGCCAGCAGCCCCGAGATGGCGGGGGGCCCAGATACGCAGTATTTT. This codes for CASSPEMAGGPDTQYF. The whole variable domain, filled in from reference TRBV7-3 and TRBJ2-3, reads GAGVSQTPSNKVTEKGKYVELRCDPISGHTALYWYRQSLGQGPEFLIYFQGTGAADDSGLPNDRFFAVRPEGSVSTLKIQRTERGDSAVYLCASSPEMAGGPDTQYFGPGTRLTVL.